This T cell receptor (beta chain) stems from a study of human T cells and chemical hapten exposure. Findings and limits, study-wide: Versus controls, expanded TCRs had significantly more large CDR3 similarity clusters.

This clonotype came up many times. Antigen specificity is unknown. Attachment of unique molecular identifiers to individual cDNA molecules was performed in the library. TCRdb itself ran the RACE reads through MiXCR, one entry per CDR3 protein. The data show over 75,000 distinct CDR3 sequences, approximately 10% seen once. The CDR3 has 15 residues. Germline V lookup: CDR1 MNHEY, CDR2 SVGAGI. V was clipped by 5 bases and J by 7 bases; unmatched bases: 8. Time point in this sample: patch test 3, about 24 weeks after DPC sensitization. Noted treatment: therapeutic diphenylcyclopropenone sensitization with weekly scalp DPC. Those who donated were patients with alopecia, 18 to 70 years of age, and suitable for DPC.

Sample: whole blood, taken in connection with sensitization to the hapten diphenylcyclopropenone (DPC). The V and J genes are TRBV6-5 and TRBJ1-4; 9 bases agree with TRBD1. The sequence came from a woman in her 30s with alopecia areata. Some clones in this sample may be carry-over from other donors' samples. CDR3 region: CASSRGGQGFEKLFF. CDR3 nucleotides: TGTGCCAGCAGTCGTGGGGGACAGGGCTTTGAAAAACTGTTTTTT.